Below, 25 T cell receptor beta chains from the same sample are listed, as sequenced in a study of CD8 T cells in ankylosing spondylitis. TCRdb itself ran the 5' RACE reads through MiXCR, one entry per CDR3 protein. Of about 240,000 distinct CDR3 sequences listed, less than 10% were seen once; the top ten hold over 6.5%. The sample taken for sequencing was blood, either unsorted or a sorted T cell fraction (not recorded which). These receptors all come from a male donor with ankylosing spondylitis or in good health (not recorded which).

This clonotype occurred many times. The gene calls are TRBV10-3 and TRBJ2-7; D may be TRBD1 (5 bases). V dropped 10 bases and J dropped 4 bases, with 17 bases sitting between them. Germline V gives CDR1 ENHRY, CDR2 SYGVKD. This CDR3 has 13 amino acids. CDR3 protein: CATLTANSYEQYF. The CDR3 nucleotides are TGTGCCACCCTGACAGCCAACTCATACGAGCAGTACTTC.

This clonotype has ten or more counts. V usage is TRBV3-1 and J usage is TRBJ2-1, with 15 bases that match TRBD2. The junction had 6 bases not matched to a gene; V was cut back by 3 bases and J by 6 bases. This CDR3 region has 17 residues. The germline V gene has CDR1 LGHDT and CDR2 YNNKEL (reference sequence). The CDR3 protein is CASSHRSGLAGGNEQFF. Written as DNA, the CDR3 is TGTGCCAGCAGCCATCGATCGGGACTAGCGGGGGGCAATGAGCAGTTCTTC.

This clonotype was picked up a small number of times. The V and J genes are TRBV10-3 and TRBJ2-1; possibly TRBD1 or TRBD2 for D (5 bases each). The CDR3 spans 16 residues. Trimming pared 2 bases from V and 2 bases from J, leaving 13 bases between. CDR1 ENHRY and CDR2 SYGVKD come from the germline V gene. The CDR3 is CAISEIGTGPYNEQFF. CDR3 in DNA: TGTGCCATCAGTGAGATAGGGACGGGCCCCTACAATGAGCAGTTCTTC.

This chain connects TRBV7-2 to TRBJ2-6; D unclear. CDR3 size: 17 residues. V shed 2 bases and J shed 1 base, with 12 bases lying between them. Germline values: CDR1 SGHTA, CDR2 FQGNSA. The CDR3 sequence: CASSLMGRLSGANVLTF. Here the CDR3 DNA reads TGTGCCAGCAGCTTAATGGGCAGGCTATCTGGGGCCAACGTCCTGACTTTC.

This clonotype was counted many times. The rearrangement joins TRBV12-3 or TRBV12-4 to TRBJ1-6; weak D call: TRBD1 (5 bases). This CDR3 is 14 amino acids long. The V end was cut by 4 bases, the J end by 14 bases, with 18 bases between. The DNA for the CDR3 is TGTGCCAGCAGTTCTACAGGCCCTCAAAGGGCCCTCCACTTT. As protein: CASSSTGPQRALHF.

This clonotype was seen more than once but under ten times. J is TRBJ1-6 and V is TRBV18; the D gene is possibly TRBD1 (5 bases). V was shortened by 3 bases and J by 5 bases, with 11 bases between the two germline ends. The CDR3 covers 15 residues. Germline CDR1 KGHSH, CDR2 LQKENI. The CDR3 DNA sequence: TGTGCCAGCTCACCGAACCAGGGAAATAATTCACCCCTCCACTTT. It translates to CASSPNQGNNSPLHF.

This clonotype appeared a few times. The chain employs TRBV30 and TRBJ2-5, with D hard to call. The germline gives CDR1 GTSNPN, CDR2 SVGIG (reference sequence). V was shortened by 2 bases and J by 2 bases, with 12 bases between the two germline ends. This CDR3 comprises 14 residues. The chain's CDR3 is CAWSSLVLQETQYF. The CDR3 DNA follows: TGTGCCTGGAGTTCCCTAGTCTTACAAGAGACCCAGTACTTC.

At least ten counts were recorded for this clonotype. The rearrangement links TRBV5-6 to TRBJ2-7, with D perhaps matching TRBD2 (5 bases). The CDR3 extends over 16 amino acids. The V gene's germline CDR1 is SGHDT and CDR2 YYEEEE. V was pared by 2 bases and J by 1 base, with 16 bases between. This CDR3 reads CASSFPSEGSSYEQYF. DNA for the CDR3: TGTGCCAGCAGCTTCCCCTCTGAGGGATCTTCCTACGAGCAGTACTTC.

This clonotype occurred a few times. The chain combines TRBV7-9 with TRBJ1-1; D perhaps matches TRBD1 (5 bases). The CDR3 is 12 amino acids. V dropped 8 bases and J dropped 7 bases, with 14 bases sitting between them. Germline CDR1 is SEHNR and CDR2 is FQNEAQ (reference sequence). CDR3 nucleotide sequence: TGTGCCAGCTCCCTGGGGCGGCTTGAAGCTTTCTTT. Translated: CASSLGRLEAFF. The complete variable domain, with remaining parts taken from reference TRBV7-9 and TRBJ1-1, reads DTGVSQNPRHKITKRGQNVTFRCDPISEHNRLYWYRQTLGQGPEFLTYFQNEAQLEKSRLLSDRFSAERPKGSFSTLEIQRTEQGDSAMYLCASSLGRLEAFFGQGTRLTVV.

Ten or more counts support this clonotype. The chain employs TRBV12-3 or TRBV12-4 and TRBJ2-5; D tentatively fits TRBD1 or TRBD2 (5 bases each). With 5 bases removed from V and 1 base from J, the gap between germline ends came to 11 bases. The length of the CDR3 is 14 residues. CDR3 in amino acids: CASSPSGTQETQYF. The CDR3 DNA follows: TGTGCCAGCAGTCCCTCAGGGACCCAAGAGACCCAGTACTTC.

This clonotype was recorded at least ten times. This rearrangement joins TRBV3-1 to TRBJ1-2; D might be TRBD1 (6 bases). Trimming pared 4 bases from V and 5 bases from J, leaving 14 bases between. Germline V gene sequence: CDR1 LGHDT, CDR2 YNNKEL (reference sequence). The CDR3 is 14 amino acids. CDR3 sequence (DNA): TGTGCCAGCAGCCCTGACGGGACATCTTATGGCTACACCTTC. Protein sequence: CASSPDGTSYGYTF.

Here the CDR3 reads CAISVEAGGDPFF. The DNA of the CDR3 is TGTGCCATCAGTGTGGAAGCGGGGGGTGATCCGTTCTTC. The chain combines TRBV10-3 with TRBJ2-1; 9 nucleotides agree with TRBD2. Trimming at V came to 4 bases and at J to 15 bases, leaving 10 bases not matched to a gene. Germline V gene lookup returns CDR1 ENHRY and CDR2 SYGVKD. This CDR3 is 13 amino acids long.

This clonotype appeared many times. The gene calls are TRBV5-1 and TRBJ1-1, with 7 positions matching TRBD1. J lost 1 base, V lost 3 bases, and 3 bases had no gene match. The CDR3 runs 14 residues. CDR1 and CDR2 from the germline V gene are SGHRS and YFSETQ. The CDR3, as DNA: TGCGCCAGCAGCTCCAGGACAGGGAACACTGAAGCTTTCTTT. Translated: CASSSRTGNTEAFF.

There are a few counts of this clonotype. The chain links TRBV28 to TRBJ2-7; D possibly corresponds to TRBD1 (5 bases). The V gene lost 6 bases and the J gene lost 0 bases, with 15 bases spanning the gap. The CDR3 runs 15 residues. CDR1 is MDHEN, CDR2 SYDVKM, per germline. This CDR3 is CASSPSGALSYEQYF. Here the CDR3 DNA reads TGTGCCAGCAGCCCGAGTGGGGCCCTCTCCTACGAGCAGTACTTC.

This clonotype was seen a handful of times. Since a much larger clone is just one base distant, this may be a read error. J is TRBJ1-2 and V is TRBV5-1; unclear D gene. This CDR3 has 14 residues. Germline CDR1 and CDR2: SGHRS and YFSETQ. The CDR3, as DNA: TGCGCCAGCAACCAAGGGAACCCTAACTATGGCTACTCCTTC. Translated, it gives CASNQGNPNYGYSF.

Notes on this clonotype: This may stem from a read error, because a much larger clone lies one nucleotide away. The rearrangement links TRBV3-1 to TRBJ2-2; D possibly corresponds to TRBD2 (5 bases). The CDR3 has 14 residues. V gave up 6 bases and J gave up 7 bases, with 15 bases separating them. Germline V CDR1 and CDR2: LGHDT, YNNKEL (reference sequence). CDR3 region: CASSAGIQGGELFF. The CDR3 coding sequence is TGTGCCAGCAGTGCCGGGATCCAAGGCGGGGAGCTGTTTTTT.

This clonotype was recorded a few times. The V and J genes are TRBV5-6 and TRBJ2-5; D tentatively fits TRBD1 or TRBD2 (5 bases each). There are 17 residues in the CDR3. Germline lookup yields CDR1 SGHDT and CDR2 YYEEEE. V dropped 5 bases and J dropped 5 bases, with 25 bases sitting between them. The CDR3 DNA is TGTGCCAGCAGTTTTTTTCCCTCCGGGACCGCCGTCGAGACCCAGTACTTC. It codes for CASSFFPSGTAVETQYF.

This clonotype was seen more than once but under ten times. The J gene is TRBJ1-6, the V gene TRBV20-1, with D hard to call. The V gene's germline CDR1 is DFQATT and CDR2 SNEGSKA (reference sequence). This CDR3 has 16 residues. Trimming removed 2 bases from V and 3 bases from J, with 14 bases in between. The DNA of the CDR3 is TGCAGTGCTAGACCTGACGGGAACCTCTATAATTCACCCCTCCACTTT. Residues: CSARPDGNLYNSPLHF.

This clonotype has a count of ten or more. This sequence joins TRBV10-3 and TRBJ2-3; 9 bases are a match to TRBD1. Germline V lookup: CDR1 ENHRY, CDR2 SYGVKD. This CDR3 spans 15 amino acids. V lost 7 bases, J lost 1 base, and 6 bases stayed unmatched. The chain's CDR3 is CAITPGQGRTDTQYF. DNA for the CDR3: TGTGCCATCACCCCGGGACAGGGTCGCACAGATACGCAGTATTTT.

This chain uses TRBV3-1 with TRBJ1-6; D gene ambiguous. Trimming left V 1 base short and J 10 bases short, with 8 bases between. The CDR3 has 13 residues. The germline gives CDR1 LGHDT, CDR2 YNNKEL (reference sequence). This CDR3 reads CASSQADLSPLHF. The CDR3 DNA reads TGTGCCAGCAGCCAAGCGGATTTATCACCCCTCCACTTT.

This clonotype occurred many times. CDR3 bases: TGCGCCAGCAGCTTGACCGGGGAAGATACGCAGTATTTT. It translates to CASSLTGEDTQYF. The V gene is TRBV5-1, the J gene TRBJ2-3, with a possible D match to TRBD2 (5 bases). Trimming left V 1 base short and J 5 bases short, with 8 bases between. Looked up from germline, CDR1 is SGHRS and CDR2 is YFSETQ. This CDR3 has 13 residues.

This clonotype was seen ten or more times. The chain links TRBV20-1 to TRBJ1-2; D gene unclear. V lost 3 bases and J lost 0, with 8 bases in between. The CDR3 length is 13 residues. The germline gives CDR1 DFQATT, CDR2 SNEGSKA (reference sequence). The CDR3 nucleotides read TGCAGTGCTAGGGAACCTTCTAACTATGGCTACACCTTC. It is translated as CSAREPSNYGYTF.

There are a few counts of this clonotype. As DNA, the CDR3 is TGTGCCAGCAGCCCGGAGAGGGGGTCGGAGCGGGAGATCAGCACAGATACGCAGTATTTT. This codes for CASSPERGSEREISTDTQYF. This rearrangement joins TRBV5-6 to TRBJ2-3; 8 bases agree with TRBD2. V was clipped by 4 bases and J by 0 bases; unmatched bases: 19. The CDR3 consists of 20 residues. Germline V lookup: CDR1 SGHDT, CDR2 YYEEEE.

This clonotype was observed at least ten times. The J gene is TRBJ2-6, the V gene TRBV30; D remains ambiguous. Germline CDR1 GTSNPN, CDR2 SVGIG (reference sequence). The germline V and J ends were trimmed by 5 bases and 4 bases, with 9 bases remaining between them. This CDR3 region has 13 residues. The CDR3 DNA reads TGTGCCTGGGGCCCAATGGGGGCCAACGTCCTGACTTTC. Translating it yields CAWGPMGANVLTF.

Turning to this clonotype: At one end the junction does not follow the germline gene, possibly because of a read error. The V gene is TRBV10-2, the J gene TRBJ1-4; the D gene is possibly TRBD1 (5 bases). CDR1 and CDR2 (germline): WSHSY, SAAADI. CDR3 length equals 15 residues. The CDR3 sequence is CASSESGGTNGKLFF. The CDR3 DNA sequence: TGCGCCAGCAGTGAGTCGGGAGGGACTAATGGAAAACTGTTTTTT.